A single sample is the source of the 4 T cell receptor beta chains below, sequenced in a study of blood T cell repertoires in COVID-19. Profiling relied on immunoSEQ multiplex PCR, and the TCRdb table lists in-frame clones only, not all of them. The table lists around 280,000 clones, just under 90% of them singletons. The sample consisted of peripheral blood. These receptors all come from a woman in her thirties with COVID-19, enrolled during active disease.

The chain is built from TRBV5-1 and TRBJ2-2, with a tentative D call TRBD1 (6 bases). From germline, CDR1 is SGHRS and CDR2 YFSETQ. This CDR3 has 16 amino acids. V dropped 1 base and J dropped 4 bases, with 14 bases sitting between them. Here the CDR3 DNA reads TGCGCCAGCAGCTTGTGGTGGGGGCGCGGCACCGGGGAGCTGTTTTTT. As protein: CASSLWWGRGTGELFF.

The chain combines TRBV5-1 with TRBJ2-7; D is possibly TRBD1 (6 bases). The V gene lost 0 bases and the J gene lost 3 bases, with 13 bases spanning the gap. The V gene's germline CDR1 is SGHRS and CDR2 YFSETQ. CDR3 size: 15 residues. CDR3 region: CASSLEAGVIYEQYF. DNA for the CDR3: TGCGCCAGCAGCTTGGAGGCAGGGGTCATCTACGAGCAGTACTTC.

J is TRBJ1-2 and V is TRBV30; 8 bases align to TRBD1. The germline CDR1 and CDR2 sequences are GTSNPN and SVGIG (reference sequence). Unmatched junction bases numbered 8, after V lost 3 bases and J lost 8 bases. The CDR3 runs 13 residues. In DNA, the CDR3 is TGTGCCTGGAGCCAAATAGGACAGGGAGGCTACACCTTC. Translation: CAWSQIGQGGYTF.

This clone has more than one count but fewer than ten. The rearrangement uses TRBV5-1 and TRBJ2-2; tentative D call: TRBD1 (5 bases). Trimming removed 6 bases at V and 3 bases at J, with 6 bases between. This CDR3 has 12 residues. The V gene's germline CDR1 is SGHRS and CDR2 YFSETQ. CDR3 sequence (DNA): TGCGCCAGCAAAGGGGACACCGGGGAGCTGTTTTTT. This gives the protein CASKGDTGELFF.